This T cell receptor (beta chain) was sequenced for a study of memory CD4+ T cells and cytomegalovirus serostatus. On the study more broadly: Healthy Belgian adult donors included fewer than 10 CMV-positive and some 24 CMV-negative people.

Single viable CD3+CD4+CD8-CD45RO+ cells were sorted as the memory CD4+ T cells. V shed 1 base and J shed 11 bases, with 8 bases lying between them. The germline V gene encodes CDR1 DFQATT and CDR2 SNEGSKA (reference sequence). The CDR3 runs 10 residues. A note on this clone: Its matching antigen is unknown.

Study findings and constraints: 67 of 164 known CMV-associated TCRbeta sequences appeared in CD4+ memory.

Data came from immunoSEQ multiplex PCR; TCRdb stores just in-frame clones and leaves some out. The data contain 35,000 to 45,000 clones, roughly 85% of them seen just once; the ten biggest clones take up approximately 5%. The chain carries TRBV20-1 and TRBJ1-1, with D perhaps matching TRBD1 (5 bases). The receptor was isolated from an adult in good health and CMV-seropositive. What was sequenced was memory CD4+ T cells from blood. CDR3 coding DNA: TGCAGTGCTAGAGGCAGGGACGCTTTCTTT. Translating it yields CSARGRDAFF.